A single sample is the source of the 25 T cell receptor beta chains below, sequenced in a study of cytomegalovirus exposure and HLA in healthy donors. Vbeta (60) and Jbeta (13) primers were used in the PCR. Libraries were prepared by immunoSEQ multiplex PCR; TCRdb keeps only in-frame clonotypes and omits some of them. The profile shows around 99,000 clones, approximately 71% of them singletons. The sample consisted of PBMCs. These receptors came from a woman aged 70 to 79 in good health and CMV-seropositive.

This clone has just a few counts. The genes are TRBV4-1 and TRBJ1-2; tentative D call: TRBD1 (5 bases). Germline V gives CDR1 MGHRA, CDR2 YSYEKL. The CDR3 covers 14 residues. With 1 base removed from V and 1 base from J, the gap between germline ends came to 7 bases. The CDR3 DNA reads TGCGCCAGCAGCCAAGGGGGGGATAACTATGGCTACACCTTC. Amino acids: CASSQGGDNYGYTF.

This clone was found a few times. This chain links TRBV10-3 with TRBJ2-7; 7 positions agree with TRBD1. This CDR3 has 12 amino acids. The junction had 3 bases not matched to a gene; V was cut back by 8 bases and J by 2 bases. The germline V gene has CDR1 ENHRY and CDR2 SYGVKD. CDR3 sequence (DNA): TGTGCCATCGGACAGGCTACCTACGAGCAGTACTTC. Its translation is CAIGQATYEQYF.

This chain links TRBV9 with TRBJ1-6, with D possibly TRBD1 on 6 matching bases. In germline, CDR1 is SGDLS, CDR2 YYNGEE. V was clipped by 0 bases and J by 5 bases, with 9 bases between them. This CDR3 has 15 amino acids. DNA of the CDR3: TGTGCCAGCAGCGTAGGCCCAGGGGATAATTCACCCCTCCACTTT. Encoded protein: CASSVGPGDNSPLHF.

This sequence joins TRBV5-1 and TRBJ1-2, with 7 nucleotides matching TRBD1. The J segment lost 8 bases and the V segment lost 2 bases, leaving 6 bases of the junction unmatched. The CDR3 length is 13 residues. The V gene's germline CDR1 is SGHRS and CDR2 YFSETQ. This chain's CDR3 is CASSLDRALGYTF. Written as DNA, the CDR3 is TGCGCCAGCAGCTTAGACAGGGCTCTAGGCTACACCTTC.

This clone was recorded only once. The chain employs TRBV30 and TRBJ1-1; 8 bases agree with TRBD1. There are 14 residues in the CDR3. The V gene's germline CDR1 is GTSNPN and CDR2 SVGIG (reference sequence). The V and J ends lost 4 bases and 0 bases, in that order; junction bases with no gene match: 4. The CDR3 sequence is CAWTMDRVNTEAFF. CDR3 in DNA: TGTGCCTGGACAATGGACAGGGTGAACACTGAAGCTTTCTTT. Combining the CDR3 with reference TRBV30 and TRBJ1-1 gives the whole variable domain SQTIHQWPATLVQPVGSPLSLECTVEGTSNPNLYWYRQAAGRGLQLLFYSVGIGQISSEVPQNLSASRPQDRQFILSSKKLLLSDSGFYLCAWTMDRVNTEAFFGQGTRLTVV.

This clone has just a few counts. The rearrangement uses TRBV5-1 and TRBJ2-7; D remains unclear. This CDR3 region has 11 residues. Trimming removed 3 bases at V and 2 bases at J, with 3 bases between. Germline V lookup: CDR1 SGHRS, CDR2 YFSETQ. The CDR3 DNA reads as TGCGCCAGCAGCTCAACCTACGAGCAGTACTTC. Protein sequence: CASSSTYEQYF.

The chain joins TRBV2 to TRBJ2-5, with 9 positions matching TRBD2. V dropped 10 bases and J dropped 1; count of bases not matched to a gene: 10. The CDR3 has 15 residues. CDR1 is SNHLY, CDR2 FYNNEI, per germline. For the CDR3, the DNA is TGTGCCACTCGACTCGGGACTAGCCCCCAAGAGACCCAGTACTTC. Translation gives CATRLGTSPQETQYF.

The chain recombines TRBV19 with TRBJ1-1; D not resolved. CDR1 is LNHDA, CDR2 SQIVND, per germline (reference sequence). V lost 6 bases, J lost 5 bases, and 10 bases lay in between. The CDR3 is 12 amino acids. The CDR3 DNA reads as TGTGCCAGTAGCCGGTATAGTACTGAAGCTTTCTTT. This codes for CASSRYSTEAFF.

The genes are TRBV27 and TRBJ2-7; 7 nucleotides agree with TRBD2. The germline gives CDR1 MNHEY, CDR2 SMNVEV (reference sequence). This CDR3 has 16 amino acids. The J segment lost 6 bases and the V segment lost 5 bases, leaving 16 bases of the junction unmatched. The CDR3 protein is CASSVGGTLAVREQYF. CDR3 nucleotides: TGTGCCAGCAGTGTGGGGGGGACCCTGGCGGTACGCGAGCAGTACTTC.

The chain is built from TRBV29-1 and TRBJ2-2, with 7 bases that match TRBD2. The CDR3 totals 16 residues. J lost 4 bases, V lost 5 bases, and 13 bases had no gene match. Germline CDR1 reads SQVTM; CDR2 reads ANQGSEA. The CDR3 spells CSVLKRAGETTGELFF. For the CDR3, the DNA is TGCAGCGTTTTGAAGAGGGCGGGGGAGACCACCGGGGAGCTGTTTTTT.

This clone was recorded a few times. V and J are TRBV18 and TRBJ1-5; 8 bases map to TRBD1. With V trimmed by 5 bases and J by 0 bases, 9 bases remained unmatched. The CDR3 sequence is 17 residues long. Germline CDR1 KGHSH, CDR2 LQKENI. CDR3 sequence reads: CASSDGQGQSSNQPQHF. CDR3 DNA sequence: TGTGCCAGCTCAGACGGACAGGGCCAATCTAGCAATCAGCCCCAGCATTTT.

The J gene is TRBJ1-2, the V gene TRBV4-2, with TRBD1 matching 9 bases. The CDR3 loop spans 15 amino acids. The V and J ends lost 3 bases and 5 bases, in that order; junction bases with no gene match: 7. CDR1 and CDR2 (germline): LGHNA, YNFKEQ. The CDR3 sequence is CASSQDRGPVYGYTF. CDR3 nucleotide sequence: TGTGCCAGCAGCCAGGACAGGGGCCCGGTTTATGGCTACACCTTC.

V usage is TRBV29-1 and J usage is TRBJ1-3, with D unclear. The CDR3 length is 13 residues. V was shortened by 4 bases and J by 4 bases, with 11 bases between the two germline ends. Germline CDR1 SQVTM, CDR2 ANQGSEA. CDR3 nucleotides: TGCAGCGTTGGGGGAGAGTGGGGAAACACCATATATTTT. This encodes CSVGGEWGNTIYF.

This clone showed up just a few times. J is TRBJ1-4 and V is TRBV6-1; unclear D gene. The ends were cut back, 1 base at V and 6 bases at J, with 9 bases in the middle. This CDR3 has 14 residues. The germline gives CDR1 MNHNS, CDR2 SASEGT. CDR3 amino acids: CASSEGKGDEKLFF. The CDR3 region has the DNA TGTGCCAGCAGTGAAGGTAAGGGAGATGAAAAACTGTTTTTT.

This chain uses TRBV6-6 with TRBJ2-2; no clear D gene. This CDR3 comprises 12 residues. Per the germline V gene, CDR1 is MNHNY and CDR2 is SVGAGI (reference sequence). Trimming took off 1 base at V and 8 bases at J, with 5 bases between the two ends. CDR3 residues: CASSYYQGELFF. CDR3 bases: TGTGCCAGCAGTTACTATCAGGGGGAGCTGTTTTTT.

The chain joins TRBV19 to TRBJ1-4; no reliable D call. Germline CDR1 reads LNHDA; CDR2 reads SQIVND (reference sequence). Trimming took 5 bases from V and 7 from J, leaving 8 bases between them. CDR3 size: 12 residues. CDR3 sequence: CASSGRVEKLFF. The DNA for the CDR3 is TGTGCCAGTAGTGGCCGGGTTGAAAAACTGTTTTTT.

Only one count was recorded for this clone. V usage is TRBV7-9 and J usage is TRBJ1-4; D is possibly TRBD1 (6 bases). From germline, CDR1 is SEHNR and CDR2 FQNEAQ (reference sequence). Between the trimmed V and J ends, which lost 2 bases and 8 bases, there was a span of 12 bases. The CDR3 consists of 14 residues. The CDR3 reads CASSLRTVGEKLFF. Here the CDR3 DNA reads TGTGCCAGCAGCTTAAGGACAGTGGGAGAAAAACTGTTTTTT.

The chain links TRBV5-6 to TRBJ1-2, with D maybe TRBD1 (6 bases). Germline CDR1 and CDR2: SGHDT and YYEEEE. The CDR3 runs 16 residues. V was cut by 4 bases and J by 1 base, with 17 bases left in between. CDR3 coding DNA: TGTGCCAGCAGCCTCGGACAGCAGTCACATAACTATGGCTACACCTTC. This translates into CASSLGQQSHNYGYTF.

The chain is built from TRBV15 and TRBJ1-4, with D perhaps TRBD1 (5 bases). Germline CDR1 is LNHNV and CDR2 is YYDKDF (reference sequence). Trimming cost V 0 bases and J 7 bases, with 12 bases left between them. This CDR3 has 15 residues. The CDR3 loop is CATSRDRIQGEKLFF. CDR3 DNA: TGTGCCACCAGCAGAGATAGGATTCAGGGTGAAAAACTGTTTTTT.

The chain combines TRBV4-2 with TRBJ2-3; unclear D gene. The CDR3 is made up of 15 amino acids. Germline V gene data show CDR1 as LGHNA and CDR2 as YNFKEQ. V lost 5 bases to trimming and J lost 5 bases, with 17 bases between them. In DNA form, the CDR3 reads TGTGCCAGCAGCACACGTAAGAGGTCTGAAGATACGCAGTATTTT. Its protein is CASSTRKRSEDTQYF.

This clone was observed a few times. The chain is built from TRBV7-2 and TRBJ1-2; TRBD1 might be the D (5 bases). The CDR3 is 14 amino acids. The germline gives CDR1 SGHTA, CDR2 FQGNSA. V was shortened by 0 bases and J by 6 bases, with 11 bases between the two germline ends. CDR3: CASSLARQGDGYTF. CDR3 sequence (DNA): TGTGCCAGCAGCTTAGCCAGGCAGGGTGATGGCTACACCTTC.

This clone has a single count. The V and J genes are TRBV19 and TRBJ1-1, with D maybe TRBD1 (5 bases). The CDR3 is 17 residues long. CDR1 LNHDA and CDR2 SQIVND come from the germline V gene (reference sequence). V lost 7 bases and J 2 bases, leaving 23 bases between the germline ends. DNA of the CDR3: TGTGCCAGTATGGGGGGAGCTACACTAGTCGGAAACACTGAAGCTTTCTTT. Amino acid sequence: CASMGGATLVGNTEAFF.

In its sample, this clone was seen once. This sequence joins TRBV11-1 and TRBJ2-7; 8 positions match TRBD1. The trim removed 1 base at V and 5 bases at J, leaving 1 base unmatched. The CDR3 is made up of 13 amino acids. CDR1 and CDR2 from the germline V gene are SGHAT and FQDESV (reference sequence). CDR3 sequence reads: CASSLDRGNEQYF. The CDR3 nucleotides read TGTGCCAGCAGCTTAGACAGGGGGAACGAGCAGTACTTC.

The CDR3 here is CAWRKDTAYNEQFF. The CDR3 DNA follows: TGTGCCTGGAGAAAGGACACGGCTTACAATGAGCAGTTCTTC. The chain links TRBV30 to TRBJ2-1; possible D gene TRBD1, 5 bases. The V and J ends lost 3 bases and 4 bases respectively, with 13 bases between them. CDR1 and CDR2 from the germline V gene are GTSNPN and SVGIG (reference sequence). This CDR3 contains 14 residues. Based on the CDR3 plus reference TRBV30 and TRBJ2-1, the full variable domain is SQTIHQWPATLVQPVGSPLSLECTVEGTSNPNLYWYRQAAGRGLQLLFYSVGIGQISSEVPQNLSASRPQDRQFILSSKKLLLSDSGFYLCAWRKDTAYNEQFFGPGTRLTVL.

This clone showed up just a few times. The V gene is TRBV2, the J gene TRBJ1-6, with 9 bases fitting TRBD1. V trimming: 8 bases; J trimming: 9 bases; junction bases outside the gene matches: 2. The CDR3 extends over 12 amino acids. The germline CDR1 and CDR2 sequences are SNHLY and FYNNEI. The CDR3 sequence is CASGQGSSPLHF. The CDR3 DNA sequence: TGTGCCAGCGGACAGGGGAGTTCACCCCTCCACTTT.